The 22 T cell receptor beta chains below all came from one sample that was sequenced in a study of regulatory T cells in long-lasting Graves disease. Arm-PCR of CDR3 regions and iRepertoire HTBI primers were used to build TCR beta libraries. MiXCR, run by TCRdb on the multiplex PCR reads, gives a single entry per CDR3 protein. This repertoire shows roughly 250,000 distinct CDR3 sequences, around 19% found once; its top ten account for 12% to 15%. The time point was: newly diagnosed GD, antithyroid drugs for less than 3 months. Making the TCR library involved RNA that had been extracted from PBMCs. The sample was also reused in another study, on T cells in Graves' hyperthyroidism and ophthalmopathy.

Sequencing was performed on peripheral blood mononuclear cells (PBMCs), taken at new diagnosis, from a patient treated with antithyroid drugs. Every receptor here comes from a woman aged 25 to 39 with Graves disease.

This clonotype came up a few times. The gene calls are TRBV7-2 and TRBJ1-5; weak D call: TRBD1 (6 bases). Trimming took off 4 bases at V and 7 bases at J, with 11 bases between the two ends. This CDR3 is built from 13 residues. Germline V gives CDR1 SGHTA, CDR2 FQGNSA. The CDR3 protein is CASSWGQGQPQHF. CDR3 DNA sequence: TGTGCCAGCAGCTGGGGACAAGGCCAGCCCCAGCATTTT.

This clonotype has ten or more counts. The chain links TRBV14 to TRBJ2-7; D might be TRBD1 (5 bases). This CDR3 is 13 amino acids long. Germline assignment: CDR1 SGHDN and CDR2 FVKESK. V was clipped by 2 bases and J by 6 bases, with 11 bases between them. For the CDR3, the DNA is TGTGCCAGCAGCCAACAGGGTGTAGGCGAGCAGTACTTC. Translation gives CASSQQGVGEQYF.

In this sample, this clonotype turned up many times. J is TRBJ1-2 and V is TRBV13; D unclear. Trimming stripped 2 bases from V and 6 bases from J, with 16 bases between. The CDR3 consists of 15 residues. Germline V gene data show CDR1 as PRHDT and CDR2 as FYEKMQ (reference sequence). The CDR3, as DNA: TGTGCCAGCAGCTTAACAGAGGAGGATTTGGATGGCTACACCTTC. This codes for CASSLTEEDLDGYTF.

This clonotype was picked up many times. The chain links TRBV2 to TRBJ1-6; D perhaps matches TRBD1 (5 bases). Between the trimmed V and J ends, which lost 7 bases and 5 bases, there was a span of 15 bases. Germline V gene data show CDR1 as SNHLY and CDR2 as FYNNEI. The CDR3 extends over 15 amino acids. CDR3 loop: CASTSWDGHNSPLHF. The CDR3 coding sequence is TGTGCCAGCACCTCTTGGGACGGCCATAATTCACCCCTCCACTTT.

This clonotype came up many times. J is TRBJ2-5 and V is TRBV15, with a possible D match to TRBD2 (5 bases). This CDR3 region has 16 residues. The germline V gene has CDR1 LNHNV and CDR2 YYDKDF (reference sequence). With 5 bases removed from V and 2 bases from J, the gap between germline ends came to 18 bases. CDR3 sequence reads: CATSDERSPGQETQYF. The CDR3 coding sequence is TGTGCCACCAGCGATGAGCGGTCTCCAGGTCAAGAGACCCAGTACTTC.

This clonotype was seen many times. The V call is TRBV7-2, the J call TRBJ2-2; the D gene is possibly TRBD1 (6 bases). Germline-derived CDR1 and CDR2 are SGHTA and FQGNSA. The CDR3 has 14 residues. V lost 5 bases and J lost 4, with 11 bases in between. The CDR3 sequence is CASSRRQATGELFF. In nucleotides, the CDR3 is TGTGCCAGCAGCCGCCGACAGGCCACCGGGGAGCTGTTTTTT.

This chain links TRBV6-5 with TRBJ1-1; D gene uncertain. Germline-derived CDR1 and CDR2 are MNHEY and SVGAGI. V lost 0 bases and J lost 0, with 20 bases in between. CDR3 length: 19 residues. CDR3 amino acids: CASSYSQHHLIGMNTEAFF. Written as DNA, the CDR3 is TGTGCCAGCAGTTACTCGCAACACCACTTAATTGGGATGAACACTGAAGCTTTCTTT.

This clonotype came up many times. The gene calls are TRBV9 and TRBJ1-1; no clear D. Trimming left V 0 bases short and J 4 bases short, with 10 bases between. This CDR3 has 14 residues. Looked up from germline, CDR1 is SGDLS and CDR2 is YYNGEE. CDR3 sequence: CASSVGGGGTEAFF. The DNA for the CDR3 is TGTGCCAGCAGCGTAGGGGGAGGCGGCACTGAAGCTTTCTTT. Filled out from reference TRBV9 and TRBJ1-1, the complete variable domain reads DSGVTQTPKHLITATGQRVTLRCSPRSGDLSVYWYQQSLDQGLQFLIQYYNGEERAKGNILERFSAQQFPDLHSELNLSSLELGDSALYFCASSVGGGGTEAFFGQGTRLTVV.

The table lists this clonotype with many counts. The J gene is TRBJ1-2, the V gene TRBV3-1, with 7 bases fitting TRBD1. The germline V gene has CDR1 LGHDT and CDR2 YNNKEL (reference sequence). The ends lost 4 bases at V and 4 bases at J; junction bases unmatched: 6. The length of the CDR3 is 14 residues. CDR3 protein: CASSPDRDSYGYTF. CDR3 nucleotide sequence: TGTGCCAGCAGCCCCGACCGGGACAGCTATGGCTACACCTTC.

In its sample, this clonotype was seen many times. Here the CDR3 DNA reads TGTGCCAGCAGCGTAGAGGGATGGGGCTACGAGCAGTACTTC. Protein: CASSVEGWGYEQYF. J is TRBJ2-7 and V is TRBV9; D unclear. The germline V gene encodes CDR1 SGDLS and CDR2 YYNGEE. V was clipped by 0 bases and J by 3 bases, with 10 bases between them. The CDR3 spans 14 residues. Full variable domain (outside the CDR3, taken from reference TRBV9 and TRBJ2-7): DSGVTQTPKHLITATGQRVTLRCSPRSGDLSVYWYQQSLDQGLQFLIQYYNGEERAKGNILERFSAQQFPDLHSELNLSSLELGDSALYFCASSVEGWGYEQYFGPGTRLTVT.

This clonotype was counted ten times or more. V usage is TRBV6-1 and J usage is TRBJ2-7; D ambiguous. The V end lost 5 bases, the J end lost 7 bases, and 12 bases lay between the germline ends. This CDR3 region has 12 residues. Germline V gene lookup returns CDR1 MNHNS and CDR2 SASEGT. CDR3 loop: CASSLVFGEQYF. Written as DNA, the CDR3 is TGTGCCAGCAGTCTAGTCTTTGGGGAGCAGTACTTC.

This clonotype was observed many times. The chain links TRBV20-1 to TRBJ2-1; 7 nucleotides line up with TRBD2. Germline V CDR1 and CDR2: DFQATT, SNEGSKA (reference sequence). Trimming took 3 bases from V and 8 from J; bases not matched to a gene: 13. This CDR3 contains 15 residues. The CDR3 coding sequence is TGCAGTGCTAGTCATCGGCTAGCGGCGTGGGATGAGCAGTTCTTC. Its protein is CSASHRLAAWDEQFF.

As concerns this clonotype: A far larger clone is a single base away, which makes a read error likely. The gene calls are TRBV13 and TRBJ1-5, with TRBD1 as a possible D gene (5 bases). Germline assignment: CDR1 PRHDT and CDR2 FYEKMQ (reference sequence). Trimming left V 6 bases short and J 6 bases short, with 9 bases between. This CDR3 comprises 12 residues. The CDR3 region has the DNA TGTGCCAGCAGGGGGGGTAGTCAGCCCCAGCATTTT. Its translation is CASRGGSQPQHF.

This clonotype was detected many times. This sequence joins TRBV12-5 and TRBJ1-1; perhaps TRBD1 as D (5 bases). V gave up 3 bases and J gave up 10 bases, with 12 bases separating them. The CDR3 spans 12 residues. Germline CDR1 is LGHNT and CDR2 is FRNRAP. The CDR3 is CASGFGPGLAFF. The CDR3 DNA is TGTGCTAGTGGTTTCGGTCCGGGGCTAGCTTTCTTT.

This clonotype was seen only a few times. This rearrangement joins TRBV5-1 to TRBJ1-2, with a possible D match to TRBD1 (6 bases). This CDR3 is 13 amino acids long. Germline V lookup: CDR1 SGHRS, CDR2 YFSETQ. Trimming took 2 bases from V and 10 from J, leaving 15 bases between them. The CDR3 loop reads CASSFTYRVDYTF. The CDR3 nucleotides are TGCGCCAGCAGCTTCACGTACAGGGTTGACTACACCTTC.

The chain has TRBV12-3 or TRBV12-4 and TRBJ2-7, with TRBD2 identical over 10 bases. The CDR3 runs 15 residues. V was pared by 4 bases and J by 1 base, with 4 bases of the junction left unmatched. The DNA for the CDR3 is TGTGCCAGCAGTTCCGTAGCGGGGGGATCCTACGAGCAGTACTTC. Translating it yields CASSSVAGGSYEQYF.

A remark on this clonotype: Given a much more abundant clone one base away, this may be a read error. The DNA of the CDR3 is TGTGCCAGCAGCCAATCAGGAGCACCGATCGCCCTCCACTTT. Protein product: CASSQSGAPIALHF. The V and J genes are TRBV14 and TRBJ1-6; D not certain. Germline CDR1 SGHDN, CDR2 FVKESK. There are 14 residues in the CDR3. With 2 bases removed from V and 14 bases from J, the gap between germline ends came to 16 bases.

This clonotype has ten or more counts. CDR3 sequence reads: CASSVEHSGNTIYF. For the CDR3, the DNA is TGTGCCAGCAGCGTAGAACACTCTGGAAACACCATATATTTT. This chain links TRBV9 with TRBJ1-3; no firm D call. The CDR3 is 14 amino acids. Germline V gene data show CDR1 as SGDLS and CDR2 as YYNGEE. V gave up 0 bases and J gave up 0 bases, with 4 bases separating them.

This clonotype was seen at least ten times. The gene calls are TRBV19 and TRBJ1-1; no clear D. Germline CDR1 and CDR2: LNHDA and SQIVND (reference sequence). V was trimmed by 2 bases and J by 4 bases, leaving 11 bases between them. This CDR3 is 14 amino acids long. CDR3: CASSIYSGSTEAFF. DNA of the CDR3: TGTGCCAGTAGTATATATTCGGGCAGCACTGAAGCTTTCTTT.

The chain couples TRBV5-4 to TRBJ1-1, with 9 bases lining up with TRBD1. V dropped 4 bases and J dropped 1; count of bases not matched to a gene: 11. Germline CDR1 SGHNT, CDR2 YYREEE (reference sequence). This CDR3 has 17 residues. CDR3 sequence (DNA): TGTGCCAGCAGCCGTGAGGGGACAGGGTCCTCGAACACTGAAGCTTTCTTT. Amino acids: CASSREGTGSSNTEAFF.

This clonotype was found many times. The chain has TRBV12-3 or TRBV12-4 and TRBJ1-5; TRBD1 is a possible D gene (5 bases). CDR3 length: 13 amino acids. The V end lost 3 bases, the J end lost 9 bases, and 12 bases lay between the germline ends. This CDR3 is CASSFGGSAPQHF. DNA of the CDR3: TGTGCCAGCAGTTTCGGGGGATCGGCGCCCCAGCATTTT.

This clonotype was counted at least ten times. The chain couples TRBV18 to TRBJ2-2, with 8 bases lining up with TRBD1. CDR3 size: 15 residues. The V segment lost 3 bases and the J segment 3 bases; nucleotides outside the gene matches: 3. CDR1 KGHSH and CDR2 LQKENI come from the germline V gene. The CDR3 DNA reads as TGTGCCAGCTCACCCAAGGACAGGGACACCGGGGAGCTGTTTTTT. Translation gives CASSPKDRDTGELFF.